These T cell receptor beta chains were read from a single sample in a study of graft-versus-host responses after intestinal transplantation. Their antigens remain unidentified. The table came from immunoSEQ multiplex PCR; TCRdb's copy has only in-frame clones and leaves some out. The profile covers approximately 97,000 clones, with 91% appearing a single time and approximately 0.17% taken by the ten largest. Source: unstimulated CD4+ T cells sorted from spleen or lymph node cells, taken before transplant. Receptors were obtained from a human donor who was the organ donor for an intestinal transplant. Each CDR3 is given without its conserved first and last residue. Fields, in order: D gene, J gene, V gene, CDR3 protein. A D gene is named only where the DNA matches it firmly.

>NA|TRBJ2-7|TRBV6-5
ASFSSDSSYEQY
>TRBD2|TRBJ2-7|TRBV7-2
ASSLWASGGRSYEQY
>TRBD1|TRBJ2-7|TRBV10-3
AIRTGQGVAEQY
>NA|TRBJ2-1|TRBV7-3
ASSAQRRSSYNEQF
>NA|TRBJ1-2|TRBV5-4
ASSPGRPGLTYGYT
>NA|TRBJ1-1|TRBV7-2
ASSSTVNTEAF
>NA|TRBJ2-5|TRBV7-9
ASSLYQGGEQY
>TRBD2|TRBJ2-1|TRBV29-1
SVEQRGGWHEQF
>TRBD1|TRBJ1-6|TRBV7-2
ASSLDRGSPLH
>TRBD2|TRBJ2-5|TRBV10-3
AISEPGLGETQY
>TRBD2|TRBJ2-7|TRBV4-3
ASSQTLSGGSYEQY
>NA|TRBJ1-2|TRBV30
AWSPRGGYGYT
>TRBD1|TRBJ1-2|TRBV5-1
ASRGGTGDGYT
>NA|TRBJ2-2|TRBV7-3
ASSSQGRSGELF
>NA|TRBJ1-1|TRBV7-2
ASRIPPSGNTEAF
>TRBD1|TRBJ1-5|TRBV15
ATSSGTGNQPQH
>TRBD1|TRBJ2-5|TRBV27
ASSFTTGGAGKTQY
>NA|TRBJ1-1|TRBV7-9
AGSPRVVRTEAF
>NA|TRBJ1-2|TRBV5-6
ASSLEQIYGYT
>NA|TRBJ2-7|TRBV5-6
ASSSKLTPSYEQY
>TRBD1|TRBJ1-2|TRBV4-2
ASSTRQGAGGYT
>TRBD2|TRBJ2-7|TRBV19
ASSMMRGVSYEQY
>NA|TRBJ1-2|TRBV5-1
ASSLGTNYGYT
>TRBD1|TRBJ2-2|TRBV4-3
ASSQDPQQGASGELF